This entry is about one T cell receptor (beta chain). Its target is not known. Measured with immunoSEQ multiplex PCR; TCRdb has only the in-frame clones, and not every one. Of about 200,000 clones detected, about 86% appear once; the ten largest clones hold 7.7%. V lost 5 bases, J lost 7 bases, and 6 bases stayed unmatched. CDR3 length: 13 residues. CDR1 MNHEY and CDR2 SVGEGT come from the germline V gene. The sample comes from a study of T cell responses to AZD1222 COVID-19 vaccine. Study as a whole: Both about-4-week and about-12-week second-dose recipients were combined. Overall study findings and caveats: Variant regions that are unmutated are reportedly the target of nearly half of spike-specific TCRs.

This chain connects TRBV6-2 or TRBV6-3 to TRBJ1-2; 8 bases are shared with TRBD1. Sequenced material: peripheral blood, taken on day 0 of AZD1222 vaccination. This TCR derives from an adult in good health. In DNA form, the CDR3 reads TGTGCCAGCAGTCCGGCGGACAGGGCTGGCTACACCTTC. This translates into CASSPADRAGYTF.